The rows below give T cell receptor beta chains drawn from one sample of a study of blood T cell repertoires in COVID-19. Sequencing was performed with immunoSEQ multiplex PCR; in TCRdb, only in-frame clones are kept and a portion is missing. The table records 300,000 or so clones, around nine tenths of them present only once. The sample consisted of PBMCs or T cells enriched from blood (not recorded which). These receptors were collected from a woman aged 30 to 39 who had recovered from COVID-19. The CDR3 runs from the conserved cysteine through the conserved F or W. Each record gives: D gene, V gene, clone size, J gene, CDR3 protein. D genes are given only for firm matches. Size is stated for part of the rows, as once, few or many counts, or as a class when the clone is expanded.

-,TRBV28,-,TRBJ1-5,CASRPGFRGQPQHF
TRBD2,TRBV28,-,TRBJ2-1,CASSQWSGSNEQFF
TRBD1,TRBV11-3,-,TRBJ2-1,CASSSGQVYNEQFF
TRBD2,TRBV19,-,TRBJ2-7,CASSNPSGIYEQYF
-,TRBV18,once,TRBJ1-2,CASSRGTADYGYTF
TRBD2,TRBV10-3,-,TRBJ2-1,CAIRPNHSGTTFYNEQFF
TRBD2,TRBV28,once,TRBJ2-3,CASKQAGVGDTQYF
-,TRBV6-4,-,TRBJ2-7,CASRETGTPYEQYF
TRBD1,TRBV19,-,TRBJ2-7,CASRAVTGQGNEQYF
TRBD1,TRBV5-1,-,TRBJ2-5,CASSFGTGGETQYF
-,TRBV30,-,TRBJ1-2,CAWSRGGAVANYGYTF
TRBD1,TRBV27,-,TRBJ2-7,CASSYHRDRGSEQYF
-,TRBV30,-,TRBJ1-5,CAWTSAFGGQPQHF
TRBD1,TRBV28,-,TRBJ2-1,CASSLDRVNEQFF
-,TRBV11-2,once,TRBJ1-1,CASSSMGPDTEAFF
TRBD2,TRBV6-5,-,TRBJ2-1,CASNPGLAGVREQFF
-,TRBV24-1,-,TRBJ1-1,CATSEGGSPSAFF
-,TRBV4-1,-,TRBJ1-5,CASSQQRGNQPQHF
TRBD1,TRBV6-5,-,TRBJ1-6,CASRPPGQGNSPLHF
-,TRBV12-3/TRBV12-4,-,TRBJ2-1,CASSFEGGPEQFF
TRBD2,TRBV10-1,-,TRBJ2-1,CASSEVGLAASDEQFF
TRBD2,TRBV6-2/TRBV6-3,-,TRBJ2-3,CASSYSTLAGSRDTQYF
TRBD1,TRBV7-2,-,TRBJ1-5,CASSLTGSNQPQHF
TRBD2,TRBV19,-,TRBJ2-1,CASSIDRGRLNNEQFF
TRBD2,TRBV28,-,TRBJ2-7,CASSLAGGREQYF
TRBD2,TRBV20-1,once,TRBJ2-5,CSASLAGETQYF